This T cell receptor (beta chain) emerged from a study of early T cells in non-severe SARS-CoV-2 infection. TCRdb reprocessed the 5' RACE reads with MiXCR, giving one entry per CDR3 protein. Here the sample spans some 91,000 distinct CDR3 sequences, 13% being singletons. Germline loops: CDR1 SGHTA, CDR2 FQGNSA. CDR3 length equals 15 residues. Trimming shortened V by 5 bases and J by 5 bases, and 18 bases separated the two germline ends. The sample holds many counts of this clonotype. V and J are TRBV7-2 and TRBJ2-5; TRBD2 might be the D (5 bases). Specimen: whole blood. The clonotype comes from an adult who was a healthcare worker with PCR-confirmed SARS-CoV-2 infection or an uninfected control (not recorded which). CDR3 loop: CASSHDYLRRETQYF. The DNA of the CDR3 is TGTGCCAGCAGCCACGACTACTTAAGGAGGGAGACCCAGTACTTC.